The 6 T cell receptor beta chains reported below all come from one sample, sequenced in a study of blood T cell repertoires in COVID-19. The repertoire was sequenced with immunoSEQ multiplex PCR; TCRdb's copy has only in-frame clones and lacks some. The sample comprises some 80,000 clones, approximately 85% of which are singletons, and approximately 11% rests with the top ten. What was sequenced was peripheral blood. The receptors were gathered from a man aged 55-75 years with COVID-19, enrolled during active disease.

This rearrangement joins TRBV19 to TRBJ2-5; D not certain. Trimming took 6 bases from V and 0 from J, leaving 14 bases between them. Germline lookup yields CDR1 LNHDA and CDR2 SQIVND (reference sequence). The CDR3 totals 15 residues. The CDR3 sequence: CASSKEKRYQETQYF. DNA of the CDR3: TGTGCCAGTAGCAAGGAGAAGAGGTACCAAGAGACCCAGTACTTC.

CDR3 residues: CASSPPGANYGYTF. The DNA for the CDR3 is TGTGCCAGCTCACCCCCAGGGGCTAACTATGGCTACACCTTC. The V and J genes are TRBV18 and TRBJ1-2, with a tentative D call TRBD1 (6 bases). This CDR3 has 14 amino acids. V lost 3 bases, J lost 0 bases, and 8 bases lay in between. CDR1 and CDR2 (germline): KGHSH, LQKENI.

The gene calls are TRBV11-2 and TRBJ2-1; 9 nucleotides agree with TRBD2. J lost 8 bases, V lost 3 bases, and 8 bases had no gene match. The CDR3 extends over 15 amino acids. Germline V gene sequence: CDR1 SGHAT, CDR2 FQNNGV. The CDR3 DNA is TGTGCCAGCAGCTTGAGGGCGGGAGGGGGCGATGAGCAGTTCTTC. Translated: CASSLRAGGGDEQFF.

This clone appeared once. The chain carries TRBV6-5 and TRBJ2-1, with D possibly being TRBD2 (5 bases). This CDR3 comprises 11 residues. From germline, CDR1 is MNHEY and CDR2 SVGAGI. CDR3 region: CGTYSYNEQFF. CDR3 DNA sequence: TGTGGGACTTATTCCTACAATGAGCAGTTCTTC.

The V call is TRBV28, the J call TRBJ1-5; no clear D. Germline V CDR1 and CDR2: MDHEN, SYDVKM. V was cut by 8 bases and J by 1 base, with 6 bases left in between. The CDR3 spans 12 residues. CDR3 residues: CASAVSNQPQHF. CDR3 nucleotide sequence: TGTGCCAGCGCAGTCAGCAATCAGCCCCAGCATTTT.

The sample holds a few counts of this clone. This sequence joins TRBV29-1 and TRBJ2-5; TRBD2 matches 7 bases. From germline, CDR1 is SQVTM and CDR2 ANQGSEA. CDR3 size: 16 residues. The junction had 10 bases not matched to a gene; V was cut back by 1 base and J by 2 bases. The CDR3 reads CSVEGSSGILQETQYF. The CDR3 coding sequence is TGCAGCGTTGAAGGGTCCAGCGGGATATTACAAGAGACCCAGTACTTC.